The 20 T cell receptor beta chains below were found in one sample sequenced in a study of T-cell memory formation after mild COVID-19. One entry per CDR3 protein results from TCRdb running MiXCR on the 5' RACE reads. The sample records about 320,000 distinct CDR3 sequences, over 11% being singletons. Sequenced input: PBMCs or a T cell subset sorted from them (not recorded which). The receptor source for this set is a man between 18 and 35 years old who had mild COVID-19 (a few samples of this study predate the infection). Cell type and time point are not known.

This clonotype has a handful of counts. J is TRBJ1-1 and V is TRBV4-3; unclear D gene. The CDR3 is made up of 16 amino acids. V shed 0 bases and J shed 7 bases, with 18 bases lying between them. The V gene's germline CDR1 is LGHNA and CDR2 YSLEER. The CDR3 DNA sequence: TGCGCCAGCAGCCAAGACCCCGGAGCAGCGCCTAGTGAAGCTTTCTTT. Translating it yields CASSQDPGAAPSEAFF.

The chain carries TRBV4-2 and TRBJ2-1; tentative D call: TRBD2 (7 bases). Per the germline V gene, CDR1 is LGHNA and CDR2 is YNFKEQ. Trimming removed 4 bases at V and 9 bases at J, with 22 bases between. The length of the CDR3 is 16 residues. CDR3 in amino acids: CASSLSLGGGRGEQFF. CDR3 nucleotides: TGTGCCAGCAGCCTCTCCCTTGGGGGGGGCCGGGGTGAGCAGTTCTTC.

The gene calls are TRBV14 and TRBJ1-5; weak D call: TRBD1 (5 bases). The CDR3 extends over 13 amino acids. Per germline, CDR1 SGHDN and CDR2 FVKESK. The V and J ends lost 2 bases and 6 bases respectively, with 8 bases between them. The CDR3 region has the DNA TGTGCCAGCAGCCAATGGGGGGGTCAGCCCCAGCATTTT. It codes for CASSQWGGQPQHF.

This chain uses TRBV6-5 with TRBJ2-1, with D perhaps TRBD1 (6 bases). Between the trimmed V and J ends, which lost 6 bases and 4 bases, there was a span of 19 bases. There are 16 residues in the CDR3. Germline V CDR1 and CDR2: MNHEY, SVGAGI. Here the CDR3 DNA reads TGTGCCAGCAGCGAACTCCAGGGGCGATGGTACAATGAGCAGTTCTTC. This gives the protein CASSELQGRWYNEQFF.

This clonotype was detected only a few times. V and J are TRBV12-3 or TRBV12-4 and TRBJ2-2; the D is unclear. This CDR3 spans 15 amino acids. V was pared by 5 bases and J by 2 bases, with 12 bases between. Here the CDR3 DNA reads TGTGCCAGCAGTCCCTCGTCAATCAACACCGGGGAGCTGTTTTTT. This codes for CASSPSSINTGELFF.

V usage is TRBV6-1 and J usage is TRBJ1-6; 7 bases fit TRBD1. The CDR3 is made up of 13 amino acids. V shed 7 bases, J shed 11 bases, and the junction held 8 bases outside the gene matches. Looked up from germline, CDR1 is MNHNS and CDR2 is SASEGT. The CDR3 DNA follows: TGTGCCAGCATCGGGACAGCGACTCCACCCCTCCACTTT. This codes for CASIGTATPPLHF.

Ten or more counts support this clonotype. The chain has TRBV5-1 and TRBJ2-5; 9 bases are shared with TRBD1. The germline CDR1 and CDR2 sequences are SGHRS and YFSETQ. The CDR3 extends over 15 amino acids. The V segment lost 4 bases and the J segment 5 bases; nucleotides outside the gene matches: 9. CDR3 DNA sequence: TGCGCCAGCAGCCCGGACGGACAGGGGAGGGAGACCCAGTACTTC. This sequence encodes CASSPDGQGRETQYF.

V and J are TRBV5-1 and TRBJ1-1, with a tentative D call TRBD1 (6 bases). The germline CDR1 and CDR2 sequences are SGHRS and YFSETQ. This CDR3 spans 12 amino acids. The V and J ends lost 0 bases and 7 bases respectively, with 7 bases between them. The CDR3 loop is CASSLAGDEAFF. The CDR3 nucleotides read TGCGCCAGCAGCTTGGCAGGGGATGAAGCTTTCTTT.

This clonotype was seen a handful of times. The DNA for the CDR3 is TGTGCCAGCAGCTTAGGGTTGGGGCCAGGGGACAGAACCGGGGAGCTGTTTTTT. Its protein is CASSLGLGPGDRTGELFF. The rearrangement uses TRBV7-6 and TRBJ2-2; 7 bases are shared with TRBD1. V trimming: 1 base; J trimming: 5 bases; junction bases outside the gene matches: 13. Germline V CDR1 and CDR2: SGHVS, FNYEAQ. This CDR3 comprises 18 residues.

The J gene is TRBJ2-5, the V gene TRBV11-2; D might be TRBD1 (5 bases). Trimming cost V 3 bases and J 5 bases, with 22 bases left between them. CDR1 and CDR2 (germline): SGHAT, FQNNGV. The CDR3 loop spans 17 amino acids. The CDR3 reads CASSFSAGFLAGETQYF. DNA of the CDR3: TGTGCCAGCAGCTTTTCGGCTGGGTTCTTGGCAGGGGAGACCCAGTACTTC. Complete variable domain (other parts from reference TRBV11-2 and TRBJ2-5): EAGVAQSPRYKIIEKRQSVAFWCNPISGHATLYWYQQILGQGPKLLIQFQNNGVVDDSQLPKDRFSAERLKGVDSTLKIQPAKLEDSAVYLCASSFSAGFLAGETQYFGPGTRLLVL.

This clonotype was seen repeatedly, ten times or more. The rearrangement links TRBV5-8 to TRBJ1-1; the D is unclear. Germline lookup yields CDR1 SGHTS and CDR2 YDEGEE. This CDR3 has 13 residues. Trimming took off 1 base at V and 4 bases at J, with 8 bases between the two ends. The CDR3 nucleotides read TGTGCCAGCAGCTTGATCCCGGGCACTGAAGCTTTCTTT. Its protein product is CASSLIPGTEAFF.

J is TRBJ2-3 and V is TRBV29-1; D gene ambiguous. V was trimmed by 7 bases and J by 2 bases, leaving 16 bases between them. This CDR3 comprises 14 residues. CDR1 is SQVTM, CDR2 ANQGSEA, per germline. CDR3 in amino acids: CSGSASTYTDTQYF. The CDR3 nucleotides read TGCAGCGGCTCGGCCTCCACATACACAGATACGCAGTATTTT.

This clonotype appeared a few times. This rearrangement joins TRBV7-9 to TRBJ2-1, with 7 bases fitting TRBD2. Trimming cost V 5 bases and J 4 bases; bases outside gene matches: 8. Germline lookup yields CDR1 SEHNR and CDR2 FQNEAQ (reference sequence). The CDR3 length is 15 residues. This CDR3 is CASSPRGSGYNEQFF. DNA of the CDR3: TGTGCCAGCAGCCCCAGAGGTAGCGGGTACAATGAGCAGTTCTTC.

This clonotype was seen a handful of times. V gene TRBV27 combines with J gene TRBJ1-5, with 7 bases fitting TRBD1. Germline V gene lookup returns CDR1 MNHEY and CDR2 SMNVEV (reference sequence). This CDR3 region has 16 residues. The J segment lost 5 bases and the V segment lost 5 bases, leaving 12 bases of the junction unmatched. CDR3 sequence (DNA): TGTGCCAGCAGTCCCGGGGCAGGGGGAGGACATCAGCCCCAGCATTTT. It codes for CASSPGAGGGHQPQHF.

For the CDR3, the DNA is TGTGCCTGGCGCAGGCCCCCTCAAGAGACCCAGTACTTC. This codes for CAWRRPPQETQYF. The rearrangement uses TRBV30 and TRBJ2-5; D remains unclear. The germline CDR1 and CDR2 sequences are GTSNPN and SVGIG (reference sequence). V gave up 5 bases and J gave up 2 bases, with 12 bases separating them. This CDR3 is 13 amino acids long.

This clonotype was found a few times. The V gene is TRBV7-2, the J gene TRBJ1-2; 7 positions agree with TRBD1. CDR3 length: 16 residues. Germline assignment: CDR1 SGHTA and CDR2 FQGNSA. The ends lost 1 base at V and 2 bases at J; junction bases unmatched: 7. In nucleotides, the CDR3 is TGTGCCAGCAGCTTAGGATTCGGGACAGTGAACTATGGCTACACCTTC. Translated: CASSLGFGTVNYGYTF.

This clonotype has just a few counts. The rearrangement links TRBV5-1 to TRBJ2-7; a weak D match, TRBD2 (5 bases). The CDR3 totals 15 residues. Trimming cost V 0 bases and J 5 bases, with 15 bases left between them. Germline V gives CDR1 SGHRS, CDR2 YFSETQ. The CDR3 loop reads CASSLGPTTPHEQYF. The CDR3 DNA reads TGCGCCAGCAGCTTGGGACCGACTACTCCCCACGAGCAGTACTTC.

The genes are TRBV6-4 and TRBJ2-1; D call uncertain. The CDR3 has 13 amino acids. CDR1 and CDR2 from the germline V gene are MRHNA and SNTAGT. V shed 6 bases and J shed 6 bases, with 12 bases lying between them. The CDR3 DNA reads TGTGCCAGCAGCCCGGGTGTCGCCAATGAGCAGTTCTTC. As protein: CASSPGVANEQFF.

The chain uses TRBV6-2 or TRBV6-3 and TRBJ2-3, with TRBD2 as a possible D gene (6 bases). The CDR3 totals 15 residues. V lost 8 bases, J lost 1 base, and 16 bases lay in between. The germline CDR1 and CDR2 sequences are MNHEY and SVGEGT. The CDR3: CASRPRGAGTDTQYF. CDR3 DNA: TGTGCCAGCCGACCCCGCGGGGCCGGCACAGATACGCAGTATTTT.

This sequence joins TRBV6-2 or TRBV6-3 and TRBJ2-3, with 11 nucleotides matching TRBD2. With V trimmed by 5 bases and J by 8 bases, 18 bases remained unmatched. Germline values: CDR1 MNHEY, CDR2 SVGEGT. CDR3 length: 18 amino acids. The CDR3 coding sequence is TGTGCCAGCAGTCTCTCCGGGACTAGCGGATACACCGGGGGTACGCAGTATTTT. It translates to CASSLSGTSGYTGGTQYF.